The clone carrying this T cell receptor beta chain was picked up a small number of times. Its antigen is undetermined. The record originates from a study of cytomegalovirus exposure and HLA in healthy donors. The PCR was carried out with 60 Vbeta primers and 13 Jbeta primers. TCRdb's table, derived via immunoSEQ multiplex PCR, lists solely in-frame clones and lacks some. The table lists about 130,000 clones, approximately 8.8% of them singletons, with 5% to 7% in the top ten. Study observations and caveats: Compared with the roughly 700-donor mean, an Asian-associated ancestry cluster reportedly had fewer N-insertions, according to a later analysis.

This clonotype was sampled from a man aged 40-50 years in good health and CMV-seronegative. The sample was PBMCs.

CDR3 in DNA: TGTGCCAGCAGGTCCGGTAACTATGGCTACACCTTC. It yields the protein CASRSGNYGYTF. The chain has TRBV28 and TRBJ1-2; D gene uncertain. From germline, CDR1 is MDHEN and CDR2 SYDVKM. This CDR3 spans 12 amino acids. Trimming stripped 6 bases from V and 1 base from J, with 6 bases between.